This paragraph covers one T cell receptor (beta chain) sequence. Its antigen remains unknown. Sequenced by immunoSEQ multiplex PCR; TCRdb stores in-frame clones only, minus some. The sample holds about 54,000 clones; around 80% are singletons and the top ten take approximately 20%. This specimen belongs to a study of a mutant IDH1 vaccine in newly diagnosed glioma. Regarding time point: baseline, week 1 (first vaccination visit). Sample treatment: pre-vaccination baseline after standard-of-care therapy. Donors' newly diagnosed IDH1-mutant WHO grade 3 or 4 astrocytomas lacked nuclear ATRX. Study results and caveats: Immune responses induced by the vaccine were seen in 93.3% of patients, spanning multiple MHC alleles. Seemingly, pseudoprogression had no relation to changes in the top peripheral T cell clonotypes.

This CDR3 spans 14 amino acids. Per germline, CDR1 SGHRS and CDR2 YFSETQ. V was shortened by 0 bases and J by 5 bases, with 11 bases between the two germline ends. The source is a man between 18 and 35 years old with glioma. Sequences were derived from PBMCs, sampled from a glioma patient treated with radiotherapy, temozolomide or both. The rearrangement links TRBV5-1 to TRBJ1-1; D might be TRBD1 (5 bases). The CDR3, as DNA: TGCGCCAGCAGCTTGGCGGGGGGAGGGACTGAAGCTTTCTTT. Protein sequence: CASSLAGGGTEAFF.